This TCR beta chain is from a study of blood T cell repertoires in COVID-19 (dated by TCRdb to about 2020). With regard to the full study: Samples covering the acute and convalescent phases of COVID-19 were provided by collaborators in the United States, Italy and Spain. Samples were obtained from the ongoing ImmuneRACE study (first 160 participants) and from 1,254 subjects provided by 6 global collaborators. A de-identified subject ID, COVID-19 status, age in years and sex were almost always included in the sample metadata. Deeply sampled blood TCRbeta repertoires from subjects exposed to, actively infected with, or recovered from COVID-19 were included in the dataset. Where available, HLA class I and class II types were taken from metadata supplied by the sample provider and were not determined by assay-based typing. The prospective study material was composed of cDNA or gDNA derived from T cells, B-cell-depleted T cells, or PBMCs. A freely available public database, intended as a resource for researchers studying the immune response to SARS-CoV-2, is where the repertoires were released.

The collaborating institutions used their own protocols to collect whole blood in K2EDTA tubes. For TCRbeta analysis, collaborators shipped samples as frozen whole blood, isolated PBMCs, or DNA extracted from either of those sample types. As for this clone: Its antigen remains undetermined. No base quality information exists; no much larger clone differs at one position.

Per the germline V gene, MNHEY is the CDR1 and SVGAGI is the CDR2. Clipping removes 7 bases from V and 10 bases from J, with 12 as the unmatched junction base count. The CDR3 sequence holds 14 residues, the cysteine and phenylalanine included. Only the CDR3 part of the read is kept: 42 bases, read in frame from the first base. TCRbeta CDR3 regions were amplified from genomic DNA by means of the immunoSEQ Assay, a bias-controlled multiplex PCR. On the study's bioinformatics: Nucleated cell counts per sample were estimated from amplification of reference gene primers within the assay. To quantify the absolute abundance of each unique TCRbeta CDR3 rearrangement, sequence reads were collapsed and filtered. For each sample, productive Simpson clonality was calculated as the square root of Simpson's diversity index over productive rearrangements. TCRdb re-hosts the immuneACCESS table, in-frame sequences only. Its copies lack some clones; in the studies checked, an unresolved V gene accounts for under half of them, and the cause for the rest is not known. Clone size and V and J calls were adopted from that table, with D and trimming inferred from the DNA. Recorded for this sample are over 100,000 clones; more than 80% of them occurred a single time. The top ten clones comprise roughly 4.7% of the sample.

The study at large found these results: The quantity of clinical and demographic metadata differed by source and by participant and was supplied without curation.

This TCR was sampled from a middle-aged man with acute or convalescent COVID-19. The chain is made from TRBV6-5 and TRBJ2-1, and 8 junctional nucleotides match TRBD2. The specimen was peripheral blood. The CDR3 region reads CASIQREGLGEQFF. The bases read TGTGCCAGCATCCAACGGGAGGGCCTAGGGGAGCAGTTCTTC.